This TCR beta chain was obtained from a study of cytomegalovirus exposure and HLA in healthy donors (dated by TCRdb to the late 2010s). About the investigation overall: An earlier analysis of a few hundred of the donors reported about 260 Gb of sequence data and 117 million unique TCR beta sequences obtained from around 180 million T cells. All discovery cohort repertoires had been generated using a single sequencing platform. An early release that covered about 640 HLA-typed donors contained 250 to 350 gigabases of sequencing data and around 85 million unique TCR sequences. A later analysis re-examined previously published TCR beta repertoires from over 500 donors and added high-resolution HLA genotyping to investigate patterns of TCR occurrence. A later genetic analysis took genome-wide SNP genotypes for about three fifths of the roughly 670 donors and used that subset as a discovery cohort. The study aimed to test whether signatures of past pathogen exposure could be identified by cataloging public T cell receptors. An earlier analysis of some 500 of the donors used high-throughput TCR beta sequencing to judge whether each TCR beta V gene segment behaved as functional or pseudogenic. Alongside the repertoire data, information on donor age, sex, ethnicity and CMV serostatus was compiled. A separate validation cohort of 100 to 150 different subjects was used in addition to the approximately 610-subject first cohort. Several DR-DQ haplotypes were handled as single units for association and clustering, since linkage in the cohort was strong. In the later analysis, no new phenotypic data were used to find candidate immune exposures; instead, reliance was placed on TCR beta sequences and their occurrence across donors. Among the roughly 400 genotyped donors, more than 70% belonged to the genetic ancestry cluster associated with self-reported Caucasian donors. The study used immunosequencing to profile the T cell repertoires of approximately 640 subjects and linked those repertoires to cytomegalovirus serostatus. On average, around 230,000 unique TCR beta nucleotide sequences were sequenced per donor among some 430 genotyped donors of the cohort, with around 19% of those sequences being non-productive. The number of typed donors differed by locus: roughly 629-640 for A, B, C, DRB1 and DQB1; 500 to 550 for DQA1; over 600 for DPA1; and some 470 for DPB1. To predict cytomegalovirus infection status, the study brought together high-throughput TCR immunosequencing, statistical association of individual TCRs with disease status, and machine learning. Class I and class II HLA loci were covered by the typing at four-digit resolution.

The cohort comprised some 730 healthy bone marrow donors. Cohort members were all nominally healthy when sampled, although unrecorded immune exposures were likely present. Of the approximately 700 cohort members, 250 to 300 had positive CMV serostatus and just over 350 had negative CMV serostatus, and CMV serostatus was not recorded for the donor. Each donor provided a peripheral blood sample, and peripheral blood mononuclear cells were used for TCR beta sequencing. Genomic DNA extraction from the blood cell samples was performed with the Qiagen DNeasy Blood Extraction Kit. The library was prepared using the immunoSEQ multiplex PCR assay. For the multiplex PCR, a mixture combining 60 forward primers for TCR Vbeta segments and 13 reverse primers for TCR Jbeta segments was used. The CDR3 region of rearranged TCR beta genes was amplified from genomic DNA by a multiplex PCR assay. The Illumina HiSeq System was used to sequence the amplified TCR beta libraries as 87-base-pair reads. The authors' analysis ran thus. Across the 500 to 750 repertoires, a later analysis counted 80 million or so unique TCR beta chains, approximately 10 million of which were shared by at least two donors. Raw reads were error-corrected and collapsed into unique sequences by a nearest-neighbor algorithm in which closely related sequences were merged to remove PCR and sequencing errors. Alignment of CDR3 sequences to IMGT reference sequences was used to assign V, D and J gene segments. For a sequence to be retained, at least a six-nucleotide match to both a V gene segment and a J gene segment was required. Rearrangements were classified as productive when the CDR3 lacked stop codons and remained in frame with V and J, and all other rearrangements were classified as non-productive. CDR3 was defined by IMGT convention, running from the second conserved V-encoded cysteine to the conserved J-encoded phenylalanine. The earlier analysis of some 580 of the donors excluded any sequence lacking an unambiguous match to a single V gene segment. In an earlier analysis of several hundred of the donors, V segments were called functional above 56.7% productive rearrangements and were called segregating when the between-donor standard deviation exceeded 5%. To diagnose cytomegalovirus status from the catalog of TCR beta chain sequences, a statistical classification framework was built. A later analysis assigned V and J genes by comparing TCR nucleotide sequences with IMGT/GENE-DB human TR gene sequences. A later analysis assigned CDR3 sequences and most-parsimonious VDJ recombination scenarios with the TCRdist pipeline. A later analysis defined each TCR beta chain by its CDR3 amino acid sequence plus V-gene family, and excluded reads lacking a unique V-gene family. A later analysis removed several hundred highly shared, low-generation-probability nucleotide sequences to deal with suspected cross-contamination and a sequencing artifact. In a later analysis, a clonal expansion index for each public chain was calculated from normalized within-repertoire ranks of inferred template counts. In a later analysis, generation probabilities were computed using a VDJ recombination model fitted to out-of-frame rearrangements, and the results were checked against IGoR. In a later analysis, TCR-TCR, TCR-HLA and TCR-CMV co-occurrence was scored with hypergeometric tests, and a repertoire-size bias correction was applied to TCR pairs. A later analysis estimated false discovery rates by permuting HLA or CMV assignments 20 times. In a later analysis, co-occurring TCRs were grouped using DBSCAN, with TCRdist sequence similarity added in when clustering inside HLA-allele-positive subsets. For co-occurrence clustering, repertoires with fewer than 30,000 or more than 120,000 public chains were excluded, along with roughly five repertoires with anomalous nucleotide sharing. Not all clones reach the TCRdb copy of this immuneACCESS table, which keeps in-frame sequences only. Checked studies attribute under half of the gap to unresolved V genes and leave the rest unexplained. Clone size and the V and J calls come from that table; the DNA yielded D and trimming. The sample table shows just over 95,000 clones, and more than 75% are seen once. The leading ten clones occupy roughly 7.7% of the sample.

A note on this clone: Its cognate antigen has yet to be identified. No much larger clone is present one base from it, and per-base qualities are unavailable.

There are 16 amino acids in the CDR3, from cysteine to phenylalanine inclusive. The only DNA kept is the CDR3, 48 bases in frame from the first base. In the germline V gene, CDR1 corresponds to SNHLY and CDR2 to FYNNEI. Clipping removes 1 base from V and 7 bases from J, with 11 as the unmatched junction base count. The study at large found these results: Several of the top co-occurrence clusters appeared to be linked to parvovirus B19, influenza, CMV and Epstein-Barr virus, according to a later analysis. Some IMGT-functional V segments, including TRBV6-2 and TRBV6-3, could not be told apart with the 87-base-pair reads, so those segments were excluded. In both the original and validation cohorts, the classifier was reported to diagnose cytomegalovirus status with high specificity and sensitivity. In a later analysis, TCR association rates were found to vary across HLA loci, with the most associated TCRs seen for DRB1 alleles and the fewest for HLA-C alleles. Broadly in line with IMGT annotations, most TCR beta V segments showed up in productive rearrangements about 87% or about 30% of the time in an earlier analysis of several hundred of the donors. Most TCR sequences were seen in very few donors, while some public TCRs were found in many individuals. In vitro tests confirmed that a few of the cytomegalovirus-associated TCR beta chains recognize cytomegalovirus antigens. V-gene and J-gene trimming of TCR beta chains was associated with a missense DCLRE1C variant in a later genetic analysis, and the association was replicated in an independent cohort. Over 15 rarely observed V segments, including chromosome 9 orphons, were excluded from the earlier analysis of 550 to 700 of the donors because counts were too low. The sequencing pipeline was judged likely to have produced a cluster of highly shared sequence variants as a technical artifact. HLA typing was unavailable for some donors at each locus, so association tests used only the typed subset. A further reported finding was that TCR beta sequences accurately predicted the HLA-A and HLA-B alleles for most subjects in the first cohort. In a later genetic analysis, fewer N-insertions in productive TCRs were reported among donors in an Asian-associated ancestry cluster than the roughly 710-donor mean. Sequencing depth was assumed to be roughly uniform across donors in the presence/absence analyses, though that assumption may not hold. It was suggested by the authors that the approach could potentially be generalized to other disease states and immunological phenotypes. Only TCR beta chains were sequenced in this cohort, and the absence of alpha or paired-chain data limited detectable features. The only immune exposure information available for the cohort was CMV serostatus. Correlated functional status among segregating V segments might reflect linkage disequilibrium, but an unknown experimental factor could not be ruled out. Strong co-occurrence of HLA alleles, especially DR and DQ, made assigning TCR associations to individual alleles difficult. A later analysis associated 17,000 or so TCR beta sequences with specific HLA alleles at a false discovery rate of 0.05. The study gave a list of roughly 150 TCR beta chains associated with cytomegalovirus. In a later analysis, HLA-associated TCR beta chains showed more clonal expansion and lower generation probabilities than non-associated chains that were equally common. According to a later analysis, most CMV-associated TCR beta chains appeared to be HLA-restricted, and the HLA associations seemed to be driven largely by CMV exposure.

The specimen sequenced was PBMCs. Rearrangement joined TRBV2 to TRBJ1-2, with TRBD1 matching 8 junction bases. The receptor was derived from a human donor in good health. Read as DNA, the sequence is TGTGCCAGCAGTGAAGGGGATTGGACAGGGCCCCTTGGCTACACCTTC. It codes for CASSEGDWTGPLGYTF. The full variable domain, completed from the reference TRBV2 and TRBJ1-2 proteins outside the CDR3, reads EPEVTQTPSHQVTQMGQEVILRCVPISNHLYFYWYRQILGQKVEFLVSFYNNEISEKSEIFDDQFSVERPDGSNFTLKIRSTKLEDSAMYFCASSEGDWTGPLGYTFGSGTRLTVV.